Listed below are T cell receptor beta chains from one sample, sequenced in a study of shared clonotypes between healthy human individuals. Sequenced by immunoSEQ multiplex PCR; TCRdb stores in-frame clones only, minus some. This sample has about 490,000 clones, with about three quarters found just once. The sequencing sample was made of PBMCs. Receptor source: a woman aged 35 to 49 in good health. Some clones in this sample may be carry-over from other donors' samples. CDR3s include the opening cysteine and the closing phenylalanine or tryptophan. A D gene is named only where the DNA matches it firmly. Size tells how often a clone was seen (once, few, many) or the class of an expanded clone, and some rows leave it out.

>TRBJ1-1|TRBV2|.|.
TGTGCCAGCAGGCCCCCGACGAACACTGAAGCTTTCTTT
CASRPPTNTEAFF
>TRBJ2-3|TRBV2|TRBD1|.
TGTGCCAGCAGTGGGACAGGGAAAGATACGCAGTATTTT
CASSGTGKDTQYF
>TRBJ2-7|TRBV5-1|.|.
TGCGCCAGCAGAGAGGCGGTGACCTACGAGCAGTACTTC
CASREAVTYEQYF
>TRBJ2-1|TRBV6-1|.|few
TGTGCCAGCAGTGCCACAGGGTCCTACAATGAGCAGTTCTTC
CASSATGSYNEQFF
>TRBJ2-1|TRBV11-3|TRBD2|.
TGTGCCAGCAGCTCTGGGGGACTAGCGGGAGGGCCGGGTAATGAGCAGTTCTTC
CASSSGGLAGGPGNEQFF
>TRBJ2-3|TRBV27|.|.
TGTGCCAGCAGTTTATTCGCGGTTCTCACAGATACGCAGTATTTT
CASSLFAVLTDTQYF
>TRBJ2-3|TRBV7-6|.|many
TGTGCCAGCAGCTTAGTCGGGGGAAGGACAGATACGCAGTATTTT
CASSLVGGRTDTQYF
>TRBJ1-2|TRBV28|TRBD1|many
TGTGCCAGCAGTCCTCGGGACAGCTCTAACTATGGCTACACCTTC
CASSPRDSSNYGYTF
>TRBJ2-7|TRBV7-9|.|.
TGTGCCAGCAGCGCCAGTTTCTACGAGCAGTACTTC
CASSASFYEQYF
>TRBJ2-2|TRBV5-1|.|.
TGCGCCAGCAGCTTGACGCCCCAGGGGAGCGGCGCCGGGGAGCTGTTTTTT
CASSLTPQGSGAGELFF
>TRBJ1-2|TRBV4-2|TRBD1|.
TGTGCCAGCAGCGATTTGGGACAGGGATTGAACTATGGCTACACCTTC
CASSDLGQGLNYGYTF
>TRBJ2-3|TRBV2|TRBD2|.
TGTGCCGGAAGCCGACTAGCGGGAGGCACAGATACGCAGTATTTT
CAGSRLAGGTDTQYF
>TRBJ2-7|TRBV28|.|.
TGTGCCAGCAAAAATATTGGGCAGACCTACGAGCAGTACTTC
CASKNIGQTYEQYF
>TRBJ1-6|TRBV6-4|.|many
TGTGCCAGCAGTGACCGGGCGAATTCACCCCTCCACTTT
CASSDRANSPLHF
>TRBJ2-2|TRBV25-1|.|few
TGTGCCAGCAGCATGCGGACGGGCGGGGAGCTGTTTTTT
CASSMRTGGELFF
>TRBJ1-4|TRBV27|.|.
TGTGCCACCGGTTCAGGTGGCAAACTGTTTTTT
CATGSGGKLFF
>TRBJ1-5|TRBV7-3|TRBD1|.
TGTGCCAGCAGCCTGGGCTCGATACAGGGGCGCGGTCAGCCCCAGCATTTT
CASSLGSIQGRGQPQHF
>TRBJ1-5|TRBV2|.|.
TGTGCCAGCAGCCGTTTTGACGGTGGCAATCAGCCCCAGCATTTT
CASSRFDGGNQPQHF
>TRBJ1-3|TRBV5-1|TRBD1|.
TGCGCCAGCAGCTCTGGACAGGTCAGCTCTGGAAACACCATATATTTT
CASSSGQVSSGNTIYF
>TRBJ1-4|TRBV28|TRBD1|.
TGTGCCAGCTCGCGTCCGGCAGGGGGCGTTGAAAAACTGTTTTTT
CASSRPAGGVEKLFF
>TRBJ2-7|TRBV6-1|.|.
TGTGCCAGCAACAGGGCTCCCTCCTACGAGCAGTACTTC
CASNRAPSYEQYF
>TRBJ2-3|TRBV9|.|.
TGTGCCAGCAGCGTAGTGATCCACGGAATCGGGGATACGCAGTATTTT
CASSVVIHGIGDTQYF
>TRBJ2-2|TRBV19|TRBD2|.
TGTGCCATTCAGAGGTTTGCGGGAGTAGATACCGGGGAGCTGTTTTTT
CAIQRFAGVDTGELFF
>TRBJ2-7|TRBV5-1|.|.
TGCGCCAGCAGCTTGGTGGTGACAGGGGAGGGTGAGCAGTACTTC
CASSLVVTGEGEQYF
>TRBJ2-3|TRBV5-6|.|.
TGTGCCAGCAGCTTGTCGGCCAGCTTAGATACGCAGTATTTT
CASSLSASLDTQYF
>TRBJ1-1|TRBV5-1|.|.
TGCGCCAGCAAGAGCCAGGGGTTTGGTGAAGCTTTCTTT
CASKSQGFGEAFF
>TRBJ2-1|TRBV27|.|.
TGTGCCAGCTGTAGCTACTCCCCTTCATACAATGAGCAGTTCTTC
CASCSYSPSYNEQFF
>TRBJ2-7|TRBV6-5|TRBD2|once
TGTGCCAGCAGTTCTCCGGGACTAGCCGCTGACGAGCAGTACTTC
CASSSPGLAADEQYF
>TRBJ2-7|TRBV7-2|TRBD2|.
TGTGCCAGCAGCTTATCCCCGGGAGGGATATACGAGCAGTACTTC
CASSLSPGGIYEQYF
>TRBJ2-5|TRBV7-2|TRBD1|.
TGTGCCAGCAGCCTAAGACAGGGGTCGGAGACCCAGTACTTC
CASSLRQGSETQYF
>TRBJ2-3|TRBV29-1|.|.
TGCAGCGTTGCAGACCCCCGGGACTTTAGCACAGATACGCAGTATTTT
CSVADPRDFSTDTQYF
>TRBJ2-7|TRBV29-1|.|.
TGCAGCGCCGAAGGGGGGCCCGAGGGCGAGCAGTACTTC
CSAEGGPEGEQYF
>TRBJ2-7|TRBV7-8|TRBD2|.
TGTGCCAGCAGCCACCCGACTAGCGGGAACTCCTACGAGCAGTACTTC
CASSHPTSGNSYEQYF
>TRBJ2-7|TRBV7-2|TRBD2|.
TGTGCCAGCAGCCCCGGACTAGCGGGAGCCCACGAGCAGTACTTC
CASSPGLAGAHEQYF
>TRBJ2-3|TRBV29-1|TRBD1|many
TGCAGCGTTGAAGTTGTACAGGGGCGTAGCTCTAGCACAGATACGCAGTATTTT
CSVEVVQGRSSSTDTQYF
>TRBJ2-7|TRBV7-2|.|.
TGTGCCAGCAGCTTTGGGCCCGGCTCCTACGAGCAGTACTTC
CASSFGPGSYEQYF
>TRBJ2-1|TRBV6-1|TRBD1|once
TGTGCCACCCGACAGGGGGCTAGCTTTGGGGAGCAGTTCTTC
CATRQGASFGEQFF
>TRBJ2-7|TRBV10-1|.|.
TGCGCCAGCAGTGAGTGGCCCAGGGGCAGCCCCTACGAGCAGTACTTC
CASSEWPRGSPYEQYF
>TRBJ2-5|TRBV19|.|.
TGTGCCAGTAGTTCGCGCGCCTCGGGAAAGACCCAGTACTTC
CASSSRASGKTQYF
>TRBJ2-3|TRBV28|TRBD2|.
TGTGCCAGCAGTGAAACTAGCGGAGCCCGTCCAGATACGCAGTATTTT
CASSETSGARPDTQYF
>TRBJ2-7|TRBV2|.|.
TGTGCCAGCAGTGAATTTGGACAGAACTACGAGCAGTACTTC
CASSEFGQNYEQYF
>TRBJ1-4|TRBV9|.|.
TGTGCCAGCAGCCCAATTCCGGGACCCATGGGCGAAAAACTGTTTTTT
CASSPIPGPMGEKLFF
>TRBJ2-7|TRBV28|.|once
TGTGCCAGCATGAACAGGGAGCCTTACGAGCAGTACTTC
CASMNREPYEQYF
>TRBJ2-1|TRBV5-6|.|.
TGTGCCAGCAGCCTAGGACAGTCTCGGAATGAGCAGTTCTTC
CASSLGQSRNEQFF
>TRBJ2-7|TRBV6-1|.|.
TGTGCCAGCAGTGAAGGCACTAGCTGGAGTTACGAGCAGTACTTC
CASSEGTSWSYEQYF
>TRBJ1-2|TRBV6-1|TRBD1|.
TGTGCCAGCAGTGTACAGGGGGCGCGGGGCTACACCTTC
CASSVQGARGYTF
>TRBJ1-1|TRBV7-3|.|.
TGTGCCAGCAGCTTAAGGGGGGGCACTGAAGCTTTCTTT
CASSLRGGTEAFF
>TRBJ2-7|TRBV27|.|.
TGTGCCAGCGCTTACGGGGAATCCTACGAGCAGTACTTC
CASAYGESYEQYF
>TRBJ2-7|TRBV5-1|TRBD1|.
TGCGCCAGCAGCTCAACCGGGACAGGGGGCAGGGGCGAGCAGTACTTC
CASSSTGTGGRGEQYF
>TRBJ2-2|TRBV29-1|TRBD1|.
TGCAGCGGGTCCGGGACAGGGAACACCGGGGAGCTGTTTTTT
CSGSGTGNTGELFF
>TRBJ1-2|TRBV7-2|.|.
TGTGCCAGCAGCCCAGGGTCCTTGCTTAGAGGCTACACCTTC
CASSPGSLLRGYTF
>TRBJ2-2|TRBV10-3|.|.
TGTGCCATCAGTGGGGAGCCACGGGCCGGGGAGCTGTTTTTT
CAISGEPRAGELFF
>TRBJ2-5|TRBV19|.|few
TGTGCCAGTAGTCTCTCAGGGTTCGGGGAGACCCAGTACTTC
CASSLSGFGETQYF